In its sample, the clone carrying this TCR beta chain was seen a few times. The antigen is not known. Purities over 98% were achieved in all sorted populations. This sample is drawn from a study of beta chain features in type 1 diabetes. The study's findings and limits: Diminished insertions and augmented deletions at VDJ junctions characterized type 1 diabetes patients. Type 1 diabetes patients had moderately but significantly shorter TCRB CDR3s in all four CD4+ subsets.

This CDR3 spans 14 amino acids. The V gene's germline CDR1 is SNHLY and CDR2 FYNNEI. V was pared by 6 bases and J by 4 bases, with 12 bases between. Since all of the isolated RNA was reverse transcribed, expressed TCRB transcripts were what got sequenced. Libraries were prepared by immunoSEQ multiplex PCR; TCRdb keeps only in-frame clonotypes and omits some of them. The table lists about 340,000 clones, less than 10% of them singletons. Sequenced input: central memory CD4+ T cells from blood. This chain uses TRBV2 with TRBJ2-2, with D possibly TRBD2 on 6 matching bases. This clonotype was sampled from a woman in her late teens or twenties in good health. CDR3 sequence reads: CASRGSGRTGELFF. DNA for the CDR3: TGTGCCAGCAGAGGCAGCGGGCGCACCGGGGAGCTGTTTTTT.